Each of the 24 T cell receptor beta chains below was sequenced from the same sample in a study of vaccination effects on CD4 cells after COVID-19. These TCRs are of unknown antigen specificity. Having been cultured for about 10 days, the cells underwent CD4+ T cell isolation. Each person got two doses of an mRNA SARS-CoV-2 vaccine, BNT162b2 or mRNA-1273. The protocol was immunoSEQ multiplex PCR, while the TCRdb copy is restricted to in-frame clones and leaves out a portion. Of fewer than 40,000 clones detected, 74% appear once; the ten largest clones hold 14% to 15%. Sequencing was performed on CD4+ T cells from PBMCs cultured without peptide, taken after COVID-19 vaccination. These receptors were taken from a human donor who received a COVID-19 vaccine.

The chain's CDR3 is CASSYSGRQTQYF. CDR3 coding DNA: TGTGCCAGCAGTTACTCCGGACGGCAGACCCAGTACTTC. V is TRBV6-2 or TRBV6-3 and J is TRBJ2-5; D gene ambiguous. Germline V gene sequence: CDR1 MNHEY, CDR2 SVGEGT. Between the trimmed V and J ends, which lost 0 bases and 6 bases, there was a span of 8 bases. The CDR3 loop spans 13 amino acids.

This rearrangement joins TRBV18 to TRBJ2-2; D is unresolved. Per germline, CDR1 KGHSH and CDR2 LQKENI. This CDR3 has 14 amino acids. Trimming stripped 4 bases from V and 6 bases from J, with 12 bases between. The CDR3 sequence is CASSQDRAAGELFF. In nucleotides, the CDR3 is TGTGCCAGCTCACAGGACCGCGCTGCCGGGGAGCTGTTTTTT.

This clone was seen more than once but under ten times. This chain connects TRBV5-5 to TRBJ1-3; D uncertain. Germline loops: CDR1 SGHKS, CDR2 YYEKEE (reference sequence). V was cut by 0 bases and J by 4 bases, with 5 bases left in between. The CDR3 is made up of 13 amino acids. The CDR3: CASSLGRGNTIYF. In DNA, the CDR3 is TGTGCCAGCAGCTTGGGAAGGGGAAACACCATATATTTT. Together with reference TRBV5-5 and TRBJ1-3, the CDR3 gives the full variable domain: DAGVTQSPTHLIKTRGQQVTLRCSPISGHKSVSWYQQVLGQGPQFIFQYYEKEERGRGNFPDRFSARQFPNYSSELNVNALLLGDSALYLCASSLGRGNTIYFGEGSWLTVV.

The chain carries TRBV4-1 and TRBJ2-1; D might be TRBD1 or TRBD2, each matching 5 bases. The CDR3 is made up of 17 amino acids. Germline V gives CDR1 MGHRA, CDR2 YSYEKL. Trimming cost V 0 bases and J 0 bases, with 12 bases left between them. The CDR3 here is CASSQEGSGTSYNEQFF. The CDR3, as DNA: TGCGCCAGCAGCCAAGAGGGGTCGGGGACCTCCTACAATGAGCAGTTCTTC.

The rearrangement links TRBV18 to TRBJ1-1, with unresolved D. Trimming removed 3 bases at V and 1 base at J, with 6 bases between. This CDR3 spans 13 amino acids. Germline values: CDR1 KGHSH, CDR2 LQKENI. CDR3 bases: TGTGCCAGCTCACCGCGGGCGAACACTGAAGCTTTCTTT. Protein sequence: CASSPRANTEAFF. The full variable domain, in which reference TRBV18 and TRBJ1-1 provide the parts outside the CDR3, is NAGVMQNPRHLVRRRGQEARLRCSPMKGHSHVYWYRQLPEEGLKFMVYLQKENIIDESGMPKERFSAEFPKEGPSILRIQQVVRGDSAAYFCASSPRANTEAFFGQGTRLTVV.

Only a few counts were recorded for this clone. The chain employs TRBV30 and TRBJ1-3; no reliable D call. The CDR3 runs 13 residues. V was clipped by 3 bases and J by 2 bases, with 8 bases between them. The V gene's germline CDR1 is GTSNPN and CDR2 SVGIG (reference sequence). The CDR3 DNA sequence: TGTGCCTGGAGGAGGGAAGCTGGAAACACCATATATTTT. Protein: CAWRREAGNTIYF.

The V gene is TRBV5-1, the J gene TRBJ2-1; 10 positions agree with TRBD1. Losses at the gene ends were 3 bases for V and 7 bases for J; bases not matched to a gene: 4. The V gene's germline CDR1 is SGHRS and CDR2 YFSETQ. The CDR3 runs 14 residues. CDR3 nucleotide sequence: TGCGCCAGCAGCTCCGGGACAGGGGAGAATGAGCAGTTCTTC. The encoded protein is CASSSGTGENEQFF. Based on the CDR3 plus reference TRBV5-1 and TRBJ2-1, the full variable domain is KAGVTQTPRYLIKTRGQQVTLSCSPISGHRSVSWYQQTPGQGLQFLFEYFSETQRNKGNFPGRFSGRQFSNSRSEMNVSTLELGDSALYLCASSSGTGENEQFFGPGTRLTVL.

This rearrangement joins TRBV15 to TRBJ2-3; 7 bases fit TRBD2. CDR3 size: 12 residues. Germline values: CDR1 LNHNV, CDR2 YYDKDF (reference sequence). V lost 5 bases and J lost 6; bases outside the gene matches: 2. In nucleotides, the CDR3 is TGTGCCACCAGCCCCGGGGGGGATACGCAGTATTTT. It specifies CATSPGGDTQYF. The full variable domain, its missing parts supplied by reference TRBV15 and TRBJ2-3, is DAMVIQNPRYQVTQFGKPVTLSCSQTLNHNVMYWYQQKSSQAPKLLFHYYDKDFNNEADTPDNFQSRRPNTSFCFLDIRSPGLGDTAMYLCATSPGGDTQYFGPGTRLTVL.

This clone was observed a few times. This sequence joins TRBV7-3 and TRBJ1-5; D ambiguous. This CDR3 is 13 amino acids long. In germline, CDR1 is SGHTA, CDR2 FQGTGA. Trimming removed 4 bases at V and 5 bases at J, with 9 bases between. CDR3 sequence: CASSSAIDQPQHF. CDR3 DNA sequence: TGTGCCAGCAGCTCTGCGATCGATCAGCCCCAGCATTTT.

In this sample, this clone turned up a few times. The chain is built from TRBV19 and TRBJ1-1; 11 nucleotides align to TRBD1. The trim removed 7 bases at V and 7 bases at J, leaving 8 bases unmatched. CDR1 is LNHDA and CDR2 is SQIVND in the germline V gene (reference sequence). This CDR3 region has 14 residues. The CDR3 region has the DNA TGTGCCAGTACCCGGACAGGGGGCGTGGGTGAAGCTTTCTTT. Amino acid sequence: CASTRTGGVGEAFF.

The chain recombines TRBV5-1 with TRBJ1-5, with no clear D. This CDR3 has 13 amino acids. The V gene lost 0 bases and the J gene lost 2 bases, with 3 bases spanning the gap. Germline CDR1 reads SGHRS; CDR2 reads YFSETQ. CDR3 amino acids: CASSLVGNQPQHF. The CDR3, as DNA: TGCGCCAGCAGCTTGGTAGGCAATCAGCCCCAGCATTTT.

This chain joins TRBV6-1 and TRBJ1-5, with a tentative D call TRBD1 (5 bases). Germline loops: CDR1 MNHNS, CDR2 SASEGT. The CDR3 extends over 16 amino acids. V lost 0 bases, J lost 3 bases, and 12 bases lay in between. CDR3 amino acids: CASSEAQTVYNQPQHF. Here the CDR3 DNA reads TGTGCCAGCAGTGAAGCCCAGACAGTTTACAATCAGCCCCAGCATTTT.

V is TRBV6-5 and J is TRBJ1-5; D is undetermined. CDR3 size: 14 residues. Trimming removed 2 bases from V and 0 bases from J, with 5 bases in between. Looked up from germline, CDR1 is MNHEY and CDR2 is SVGAGI. CDR3 nucleotide sequence: TGTGCCAGCAGTTACAGTTATAGCAATCAGCCCCAGCATTTT. Protein sequence: CASSYSYSNQPQHF.

The rearrangement joins TRBV4-3 to TRBJ1-4; TRBD1 might be the D (5 bases). CDR1 LGHNA and CDR2 YSLEER come from the germline V gene. Trimming removed 4 bases at V and 2 bases at J, with 14 bases between. This CDR3 comprises 16 residues. The CDR3 reads CASSRTPGATNEKLFF. As DNA, the CDR3 is TGCGCCAGCAGCCGTACTCCCGGGGCTACTAATGAAAAACTGTTTTTT.

The genes are TRBV10-3 and TRBJ1-4; D is undetermined. Per the germline V gene, CDR1 is ENHRY and CDR2 is SYGVKD. V shed 2 bases and J shed 5 bases, with 9 bases lying between them. There are 14 residues in the CDR3. The CDR3 DNA reads as TGTGCCATCAGTGAGACGAGAGGGAATGAAAAACTGTTTTTT. Its protein product is CAISETRGNEKLFF.

This clone was detected once. V and J are TRBV7-2 and TRBJ2-2, with TRBD2 identical over 11 bases. The CDR3 runs to 16 residues. CDR1 SGHTA and CDR2 FQGNSA come from the germline V gene. Losses at the gene ends were 4 bases for V and 5 bases for J; bases not matched to a gene: 6. The CDR3 is CASSSLAGDYTGELFF. In DNA form, the CDR3 reads TGTGCCAGCAGCTCACTAGCGGGGGACTATACCGGGGAGCTGTTTTTT.

The gene calls are TRBV19 and TRBJ2-1, with 7 nucleotides matching TRBD2. This CDR3 is built from 14 residues. Germline assignment: CDR1 LNHDA and CDR2 SQIVND (reference sequence). The J segment lost 14 bases and the V segment lost 3 bases, leaving 13 bases of the junction unmatched. In DNA, the CDR3 is TGTGCCAGTAGTATGGGGGGGGGAGGTGGGTCTGAGTTCTTC. Its translation: CASSMGGGGGSEFF.

The chain's CDR3 is CAWRVGAFGYTF. In DNA, the CDR3 is TGTGCCTGGAGGGTAGGGGCATTTGGCTACACCTTC. J is TRBJ1-2 and V is TRBV30; perhaps TRBD1 as D (5 bases). The V gene's germline CDR1 is GTSNPN and CDR2 SVGIG (reference sequence). Trimming took 3 bases from V and 7 from J, leaving 12 bases between them. The CDR3 has 12 amino acids.

The chain couples TRBV2 to TRBJ2-2; D unresolved. CDR1 is SNHLY, CDR2 FYNNEI, per germline. The germline V and J ends were trimmed by 8 bases and 4 bases, with 11 bases remaining between them. The length of the CDR3 is 13 residues. CDR3 sequence (DNA): TGTGCCAGCGCACTTAGAGGCACCGGGGAGCTGTTTTTT. Amino acid sequence: CASALRGTGELFF.

Only a few counts were recorded for this clone. The CDR3 coding sequence is TGTGCCAGCAGCCCCCAGTCTGAAAAACTGTTTTTT. Protein: CASSPQSEKLFF. The V gene is TRBV11-2, the J gene TRBJ1-4; D not resolved. Germline values: CDR1 SGHAT, CDR2 FQNNGV. The V end was cut by 5 bases, the J end by 7 bases, with 8 bases between. This CDR3 contains 12 residues. The full variable domain, in which reference TRBV11-2 and TRBJ1-4 provide the parts outside the CDR3, is EAGVAQSPRYKIIEKRQSVAFWCNPISGHATLYWYQQILGQGPKLLIQFQNNGVVDDSQLPKDRFSAERLKGVDSTLKIQPAKLEDSAVYLCASSPQSEKLFFGSGTQLSVL.

This chain uses TRBV3-1 (or the pseudogene TRBV3-2) with TRBJ1-3; no definite D call. V was shortened by 1 base and J by 0 bases, with 16 bases between the two germline ends. CDR3 length: 18 residues. In germline, CDR1 is LGHDT, CDR2 YNNKEL (reference sequence). CDR3 nucleotide sequence: TGTGCCAGCAGCCAAGTAGTAAGGGCCGTCGCCTCTGGAAACACCATATATTTT. Translating gives CASSQVVRAVASGNTIYF.

The genes are TRBV2 and TRBJ1-1, with TRBD1 matching 11 bases. The CDR3 is 16 amino acids. Germline lookup yields CDR1 SNHLY and CDR2 FYNNEI. Losses at the gene ends were 7 bases for V and 8 bases for J; bases not matched to a gene: 15. The CDR3, as DNA: TGTGCCAGCACCAGCCTCCCCGGGACAGGGGGGATGGAAGCTTTCTTT. It yields the protein CASTSLPGTGGMEAFF.

The rearrangement links TRBV12-3 or TRBV12-4 to TRBJ1-5; D gene ambiguous. The CDR3 spans 12 residues. The V gene lost 2 bases and the J gene lost 5 bases, with 4 bases spanning the gap. The CDR3 DNA sequence: TGTGCCAGCAGTTTATATGATCAGCCCCAGCATTTT. As protein: CASSLYDQPQHF.

This clone has a handful of counts. The V and J genes are TRBV6-6 and TRBJ2-1; 7 nucleotides line up with TRBD1. The germline V gene encodes CDR1 MNHNY and CDR2 SVGAGI (reference sequence). The CDR3 covers 16 residues. The trim removed 2 bases at V and 8 bases at J, leaving 12 bases unmatched. The CDR3 DNA follows: TGTGCCAGCAGTTACCGACCCGAGAACAGGGGAGATGAGCAGTTCTTC. Protein product: CASSYRPENRGDEQFF.